Below are 20 T cell receptor beta chains sequenced from a single sample in a study of blood T cells in healthy people across ages (dated by TCRdb to the mid-2010s). The receptor library was made with 5' RACE. The sequencer was an Illumina HiSeq 2500. The second PCR ran for roughly 6 to 11 cycles and used a J-beta primer mix along with a sample-barcoded 5' primer. Using fastp at Q25 and MiXCR, TCRdb reprocessed the public reads and kept productive beta chains. Rows are combined by CDR3 protein, so each entry shows the most common genes and DNA. The sample table shows about 780,000 distinct CDR3 sequences, and about 42% are seen once. The ten most abundant clones make up over 15% of the sample. The material sequenced was blood. The receptors here all came from a man aged 80 or over in good health.

V and J are TRBV20-1 and TRBJ2-1; 13 positions agree with TRBD2. V was pared by 2 bases and J by 8 bases, with 6 bases of the junction left unmatched. This CDR3 has 15 residues. Germline loops: CDR1 DFQATT, CDR2 SNEGSKA (reference sequence). The CDR3 bases are TGCAGTGCTAGATCAGGACTAGCGGGAGTGGATGAGCAGTTCTTC. Translation gives CSARSGLAGVDEQFF.

This clonotype has a handful of counts. The V and J genes are TRBV11-3 and TRBJ2-1; 13 bases agree with TRBD2. Germline assignment: CDR1 SGHNT and CDR2 YENEEA. Trimming at V came to 3 bases and at J to 7 bases, leaving 3 bases not matched to a gene. This CDR3 comprises 15 residues. The CDR3 loop is CASSLGTSGVNEQFF. The CDR3 nucleotides read TGTGCCAGCAGCTTGGGGACTAGCGGGGTAAATGAGCAGTTCTTC. Full variable domain (rest looked up from reference TRBV11-3 and TRBJ2-1): EAGVVQSPRYKIIEKKQPVAFWCNPISGHNTLYWYLQNLGQGPELLIRYENEEAVDDSQLPKDRFSAERLKGVDSTLKIQPAELGDSAVYLCASSLGTSGVNEQFFGPGTRLTVL.

The sample holds many counts of this clonotype. This rearrangement joins TRBV10-3 to TRBJ1-2; D remains unclear. Looked up from germline, CDR1 is ENHRY and CDR2 is SYGVKD. CDR3 length equals 13 residues. V was shortened by 4 bases and J by 7 bases, with 13 bases between the two germline ends. CDR3 DNA: TGTGCCATCAGTGGTAATGGAATGAGTGGCTACACCTTC. It yields the protein CAISGNGMSGYTF.

The chain employs TRBV9 and TRBJ1-5; 10 nucleotides match TRBD1. The CDR3 runs to 15 residues. Germline V lookup: CDR1 SGDLS, CDR2 YYNGEE. J lost 5 bases, V lost 3 bases, and 5 bases had no gene match. The DNA for the CDR3 is TGTGCCAGCAGCGCGGGACAGGGGCGAGATCAGCCCCAGCATTTT. This codes for CASSAGQGRDQPQHF. Looking up the rest from reference TRBV9 and TRBJ1-5 gives the full variable domain: DSGVTQTPKHLITATGQRVTLRCSPRSGDLSVYWYQQSLDQGLQFLIQYYNGEERAKGNILERFSAQQFPDLHSELNLSSLELGDSALYFCASSAGQGRDQPQHFGDGTRLSIL.

This chain joins TRBV7-3 and TRBJ2-1, with D unresolved. The CDR3 loop spans 12 amino acids. The germline CDR1 and CDR2 sequences are SGHTA and FQGTGA. V was cut by 5 bases and J by 4 bases, with 6 bases left in between. The CDR3 nucleotides are TGTGCCAGCAGCGTGAATTACAATGAGCAGTTCTTC. Translated, it gives CASSVNYNEQFF.

This clonotype was recorded only once. V and J are TRBV20-1 and TRBJ2-1; the match to TRBD2 covers 8 bases. Trimming took 5 bases from V and 1 from J; bases not matched to a gene: 10. The CDR3 has 16 amino acids. Germline V gives CDR1 DFQATT, CDR2 SNEGSKA (reference sequence). CDR3 bases: TGCAGTGCTGGGGGGCCCAGCGGGAGTTCCTACAATGAGCAGTTCTTC. It specifies CSAGGPSGSSYNEQFF.

This clonotype was recorded at least ten times. V is TRBV7-2 and J is TRBJ2-1; D is ambiguous. TRBJ2-7 matches the DNA end more closely, so the J call is doubtful. The CDR3 spans 15 residues. CDR1 and CDR2 (germline): SGHTA, FQGNSA. Here the CDR3 reads CASSLAGGSYNEQYF. The CDR3 nucleotides read TGTGCCAGCAGCTTAGCGGGTGGCAGCTACAATGAGCAGTACTTC.

Concerning this clonotype: At one of its ends the junction is not consistent with the germline gene, which may arise from a read error. The J gene is TRBJ1-5, the V gene TRBV5-1; D is uncertain. The germline V gene encodes CDR1 SGHRS and CDR2 YFSETQ. This CDR3 is 15 amino acids long. DNA for the CDR3: TGCGCCGGCAGCTTGGACGGGTTTGAAAGTCAGCCCCAGCATTTT. Amino acid sequence: CAGSLDGFESQPQHF.

As for this clonotype: A junction boundary mismatches the germline segment, possibly from a read error. The chain combines TRBV5-1 with TRBJ2-7; TRBD2 might be the D (5 bases). The CDR3 spans 14 residues. CDR1 is SGHRS, CDR2 YFSETQ, per germline. CDR3 in amino acids: CASSLGQRPYKQYF. CDR3 nucleotide sequence: TGCGCCAGCAGCTTGGGGCAGCGGCCCTACAAGCAGTACTTC.

The gene calls are TRBV7-8 and TRBJ2-2; D gene uncertain. CDR3 length: 13 residues. Per the germline V gene, CDR1 is SGHVS and CDR2 is FQNEAQ. V was shortened by 11 bases and J by 4 bases, with 14 bases between the two germline ends. CDR3 in amino acids: CALPIRITGELFF. The CDR3 DNA sequence: TGTGCCCTCCCAATCCGAATCACCGGGGAGCTGTTTTTT. The variable domain in full, completed from reference TRBV7-8 and TRBJ2-2, reads GAGVSQSPRYKVAKRGQDVALRCDPISGHVSLFWYQQALGQGPEFLTYFQNEAQLDKSGLPSDRFFAERPEGSVSTLKIQRTQQEDSAVYLCALPIRITGELFFGEGSRLTVL.

V gene TRBV5-1 combines with J gene TRBJ2-5; TRBD2 matches at 12 bases. CDR3 length: 16 residues. The germline gives CDR1 SGHRS, CDR2 YFSETQ. V lost 0 bases to trimming and J lost 11 bases; unmatched junction nucleotides: 11. The CDR3, as DNA: TGCGCCAGCAGCTTGGAGACTAGCGGGAGATGGCGTGAGCAGTACTTC. This translates into CASSLETSGRWREQYF.

The table lists this clonotype with a count of one. The chain uses TRBV29-1 and TRBJ2-7, with D unresolved. The DNA end is more similar to TRBJ2-4, so the J call may be wrong. Germline CDR1 and CDR2: SQVTM and ANQGSEA. The CDR3 totals 12 residues. The CDR3, as DNA: TGCAGCGTTGCATCGGATACGGGCATTCAGTACTTC. Translation gives CSVASDTGIQYF.

The chain employs TRBV28 and TRBJ2-5, with 8 nucleotides matching TRBD2. Per the germline V gene, CDR1 is MDHEN and CDR2 is SYDVKM. J lost 11 bases, V lost 7 bases, and 27 bases had no gene match. The CDR3 has 18 residues. In nucleotides, the CDR3 is TGTGCCAGCACCCCGGGAGTCTCACTAGCGGTTTACGGGAATGAGCAGTACTTC. Translation gives CASTPGVSLAVYGNEQYF.

The chain combines TRBV4-3 with TRBJ2-7, with a tentative D call TRBD1 (5 bases). Trimming shortened V by 4 bases and J by 1 base, and 11 bases separated the two germline ends. The CDR3 consists of 14 residues. Germline V gene lookup returns CDR1 LGHNA and CDR2 YSLEER. CDR3 in DNA: TGCGCCAGCAGCCCAGTACAGGCTTCCTACGAGCAGTACTTC. Protein product: CASSPVQASYEQYF.

This chain uses TRBV5-1 with TRBJ2-4; 8 nucleotides match TRBD2. The germline V gene has CDR1 SGHRS and CDR2 YFSETQ. V shed 2 bases, J shed 7 bases, and the junction held 8 bases outside the gene matches. The CDR3 runs 15 residues. The DNA of the CDR3 is TGCGCCAGCAGCTTTCAAGCGGGAGAAGGGAACATTCAGTACTTC. Protein product: CASSFQAGEGNIQYF.

The V call is TRBV7-2, the J call TRBJ1-2; D is undetermined. Per germline, CDR1 SGHTA and CDR2 FQGNSA. Trimming took off 1 base at V and 3 bases at J, with 9 bases between the two ends. This CDR3 spans 14 amino acids. The CDR3 sequence: CASSLGGLHYGYTF. CDR3 DNA: TGTGCCAGCAGCTTAGGAGGGCTACACTATGGCTACACCTTC. Using reference TRBV7-2 and TRBJ1-2 for the parts outside the CDR3, the full variable domain is GAGVSQSPSNKVTEKGKDVELRCDPISGHTALYWYRQSLGQGLEFLIYFQGNSAPDKSGLPSDRFSAERTGGSVSTLTIQRTQQEDSAVYLCASSLGGLHYGYTFGSGTRLTVV.

The V and J genes are TRBV7-9 and TRBJ2-5, with 10 bases identical to TRBD2. V gave up 5 bases and J gave up 4 bases; unmatched junction bases: 7. CDR3 length equals 15 residues. CDR1 and CDR2 from the germline V gene are SEHNR and FQNEAQ (reference sequence). CDR3 bases: TGTGCCAGCAGCCCGGGGACTAGCGCTCTAGAGACCCAGTACTTC. It encodes CASSPGTSALETQYF.

This clonotype occurred once. V usage is TRBV4-1 and J usage is TRBJ2-7; D perhaps matches TRBD1 (6 bases). The CDR3 is 16 amino acids. Trimming removed 4 bases from V and 2 bases from J, with 18 bases in between. Germline CDR1 MGHRA, CDR2 YSYEKL. This CDR3 is CASSPQVGAGAYEQYF. Written as DNA, the CDR3 is TGCGCCAGCAGCCCACAAGTCGGGGCAGGGGCCTACGAGCAGTACTTC.

This clonotype was recorded many times. CDR3 loop: CSATENTGELFF. Here the CDR3 DNA reads TGCAGCGCTACAGAGAACACCGGGGAGCTGTTTTTT. The chain uses TRBV29-1 and TRBJ2-2; no reliable D call. V was pared by 7 bases and J by 1 base, with 7 bases between. CDR1 is SQVTM and CDR2 is ANQGSEA in the germline V gene. The CDR3 spans 12 residues.

This clonotype was seen a few times. CDR3 amino acids: CATSDTPGGKMNEQFF. DNA of the CDR3: TGTGCCACCAGTGATACCCCCGGGGGCAAGATGAATGAGCAGTTCTTC. This rearrangement joins TRBV24-1 to TRBJ2-1; D may correspond to TRBD1 or TRBD2 (6 bases each). This CDR3 has 16 amino acids. Trimming pared 3 bases from V and 7 bases from J, leaving 18 bases between. From germline, CDR1 is KGHDR and CDR2 SFDVKD.